Listed below are T cell receptor beta chains from one sample, sequenced in a study of blood T cell repertoires in COVID-19. TCRdb's table, derived via immunoSEQ multiplex PCR, lists solely in-frame clones and lacks some. The sample comprises 200,000 to 250,000 clones, about four fifths of which are singletons, and more than 2% rests with the top ten. Source material: peripheral blood. These receptors all stem from a woman aged 55-70 years with acute or convalescent COVID-19. The CDR3 runs from the conserved cysteine through the conserved F or W. The D gene is left open where the match is weak. Clone size is stated in some rows and not others, as once, few, many or a class when expanded.

V	size	D	J	DNA	CDR3
TRBV5-1	few	-	TRBJ2-2	TGCGCCAGCAGCTTGGATGGGACAATTAGCGGGGAGCTGTTTTTT	CASSLDGTISGELFF
TRBV4-2	few	-	TRBJ1-3	TGTGCCAGCAGCCAAGCGGGAGGGTCTGGAAACACCATATATTTT	CASSQAGGSGNTIYF
TRBV7-2	-	TRBD2	TRBJ2-3	TGTGCCAGCAGCTTAGGACTAGCGGGCGCACCAACCAATACGCAGTATTTT	CASSLGLAGAPTNTQYF
TRBV6-1	-	-	TRBJ2-7	TGTGCCAGCAGTGAATTTAACTACGAGCAGTACTTC	CASSEFNYEQYF
TRBV2	-	-	TRBJ1-2	TGTGCCAGCAGTGAGAGTGGAGACGGCTACACCTTC	CASSESGDGYTF
TRBV11-2	few	-	TRBJ1-2	TGTGCCAGCAGCCAATATCACGACCCGGACTATCCTGGCTACACCTTC	CASSQYHDPDYPGYTF
TRBV18	-	TRBD1	TRBJ1-1	TGTGCCAGCTCACCTCTCTCCCCGGGACAGCGGCCCACTGAAGCTTTCTTT	CASSPLSPGQRPTEAFF
TRBV5-1	-	-	TRBJ2-7	TGCGCCAGCTCCCACGGGAGCTCCTACGAGCAGTACTTC	CASSHGSSYEQYF
TRBV9	-	-	TRBJ2-3	TGTGCCAGCAGCGTAGCGGAGGGGGCAAGTACAGATACGCAGTATTTT	CASSVAEGASTDTQYF
TRBV5-1	-	-	TRBJ2-1	TGCGCCAGCAGCCTATACAATGAGCAGTTCTTC	CASSLYNEQFF
TRBV9	-	TRBD1	TRBJ1-4	TGTGCCAGCAGCGGAGAGACAGGGGGCTCGAAACTGTTTTTT	CASSGETGGSKLFF
TRBV19	-	TRBD1	TRBJ1-1	TGTGCCAGTAGTGTAGGCCCTGGACAGGGAATGAACACTGAAGCTTTCTTT	CASSVGPGQGMNTEAFF
TRBV27	-	TRBD1	TRBJ2-2	TGTGCCAGCAGTTTATTAACAGGGGGCCACGGGGAGCTGTTTTTT	CASSLLTGGHGELFF
TRBV28	-	-	TRBJ1-6	TGTGCCAGCAGTTTACAGCAGGGGCGAGCATCACCCCTCCACTTT	CASSLQQGRASPLHF
TRBV18	-	TRBD1	TRBJ2-2	TGTGCCAGCTCACCCGGGACAGGGACCATACTTTCGAACACCGGGGAGCTGTTTTTT	CASSPGTGTILSNTGELFF
TRBV11-2	few	-	TRBJ1-3	TGTGCCAGCAGCCGGGGGGTAGGAAACACCATATATTTT	CASSRGVGNTIYF
TRBV19	-	TRBD1	TRBJ1-1	TGTGCCAGCCAATTGACAGGGGTGAACACTGAAGCTTTCTTT	CASQLTGVNTEAFF
TRBV5-4	-	-	TRBJ2-5	TGTGCCAGCAGCTTAGCGGATCAAGAGACCCAGTACTTC	CASSLADQETQYF
TRBV6-1	-	-	TRBJ1-5	TGTGCCAGCAGTGAAAGGGGGGGAAATAGCAATCAGCCCCAGCATTTT	CASSERGGNSNQPQHF
TRBV9	-	TRBD1	TRBJ2-7	TGTGCCAGCAGCGTAGGACAGGGATACTCCTACGAGCAGTACTTC	CASSVGQGYSYEQYF
TRBV19	-	TRBD1	TRBJ1-1	TGTGCCAGTAGGCCCGGACAGGGGAACACTGAAGCTTTCTTT	CASRPGQGNTEAFF
TRBV18	-	-	TRBJ1-2	TGTGCCAGCTCACTGCCAGGGGATTATGGCTACACCTTC	CASSLPGDYGYTF